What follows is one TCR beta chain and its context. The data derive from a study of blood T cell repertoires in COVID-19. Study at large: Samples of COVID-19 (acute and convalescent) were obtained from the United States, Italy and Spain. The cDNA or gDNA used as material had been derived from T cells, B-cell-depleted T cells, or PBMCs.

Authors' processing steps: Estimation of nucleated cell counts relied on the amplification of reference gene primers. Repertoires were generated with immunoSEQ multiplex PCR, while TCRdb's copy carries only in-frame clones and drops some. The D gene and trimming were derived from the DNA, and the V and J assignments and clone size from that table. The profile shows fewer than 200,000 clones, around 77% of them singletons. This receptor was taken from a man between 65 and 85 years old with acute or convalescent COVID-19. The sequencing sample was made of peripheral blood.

The CDR3 bases are TGTGCCACCAGTGATTCGGGGACAGGGCGCTCCTACAATGAGCAGTTCTTC. Amino acid sequence: CATSDSGTGRSYNEQFF. This chain links TRBV24-1 with TRBJ2-1; 9 bases agree with TRBD1. The CDR3 extends over 17 amino acids. CDR1 is KGHDR, CDR2 SFDVKD, per germline. Unmatched junction bases numbered 4, after V lost 2 bases and J lost 0 bases.